This TCR beta chain was sequenced in a study of shared clonotypes between healthy human individuals (dated by TCRdb to the early 2020s). In terms of the full investigation: A couple of women and three men aged 18 to 49 years were included in the cohort. To increase sequencing depth and limit assay-specific biases, different laboratories used diverse techniques to prepare libraries and sequence TCR repertoires. For each donor, CD4 naive and CD4 memory were each run on three plates, CD8 naive on two plates, and CD8 memory on one plate. Per donor, leukapheresis produced somewhere between about 0.94 and 9.5 billion PBMCs. The study deeply sequenced blood TCR repertoires of about 5 healthy adults to estimate repertoire size and the extent of clonotype sharing between individuals. General study outcomes and caveats: Based on pairwise subsampling, the degree of clonotype sharing among donors was expected to be affected by sequencing depth. Higher generation probabilities were observed for clonotypes shared by all four sorted-subset donors than for non-shared clonotypes. Sharing across several donors was observed for about 5% of naive CD4, about 4% of naive CD8, 2% to 2.5% of memory CD4, and around 0.4% of memory CD8 clonotypes. The small number of donors limited the genetic and exposure-history diversity represented. Sampling was restricted to blood, and TCR repertoires in tissues likely differ from the TCR repertoires found in blood. Naive subsets generally had larger estimated clonotype richness than memory subsets. Incomplete sequencing was indicated by rarefaction of sorted-subset datasets, despite the large sequencing depth.

CD8 naive samples were CD45RO-negative cells positively selected for CCR7, giving a CD45RA+CCR7+ population that excluded TemRA cells. Healthy HIV-negative adults with no recently reported acute infections or vaccinations were included as donors. Only Caucasian adults living in Nashville, Tennessee, USA were represented among the donors. After blood collection by leukapheresis, PBMCs were isolated using Ficoll-Histopaque density gradient centrifugation and then cryopreserved in the vapor phase of liquid nitrogen. Analytical flow cytometry was used to check the purity and quantity of every magnetically sorted T cell population. From each sorted fraction, genomic DNA was isolated and quantified by UV absorbance on a Nanodrop 2000c. TCR CDR3 regions were amplified from genomic DNA by multiplex PCR using the deep immunoSEQ assay. Genomic DNA extracted from each cell subset was distributed evenly over all wells of several immunoSEQ 96-well plates, and each plate served as one replicate. For sorted subsets, each replicate PCR was loaded with 200 ng genomic DNA, equivalent to some 27,000 T cell genomes. The purified libraries were quantified using a Qubit 3.0 fluorometer, sized with a Bioanalyzer 2100, and then quantified again using the KAPA Library Quantification kit. Every immunoSEQ 96-well plate was sequenced on a dedicated single-read 150-cycle Illumina NextSeq 550 flow cell. The authors processed their data as follows. Because the immunoSEQ output included only junctional sequences and no quality scores, the filtering could not be the same as the filtering used for full-length reads. To assign V/J genes and CDR3, sequences were annotated using PyIR, a Python wrapper for IgBLAST v1.9, with IMGT germline references. Any read was removed if the V/J assignment was weak (E-value above 1e-6), the CDR3 was missing, or the read contained stop codons, out-of-frame junctions, or ambiguous translated residues. A V3J clonotype was defined by an identical inferred V gene, J gene, and CDR3 amino acid sequence. The percentage overlap between two repertoires was calculated by dividing the number of shared unique clonotypes by the size of the smaller repertoire. RTK rarefaction, the Chao1 estimator, and Recon v2.1 estimates of unobserved clonotypes were used to assess repertoire richness. Generation probabilities for all TCRbeta clonotypes obtained by the gDNA method from a handful of donors were computed using OLGA. TCRdb obtained this table from immuneACCESS and retained in-frame rearrangements with V and J assigned. These tables miss some clones; where compared with another copy, unresolved V genes account for less than half of the shortfall, and the remainder is unexplained. For V, J and clone size, that table is used; D and trimming come from the DNA. The sample records some 2.1 million clones, just under 95% of which are singletons. The ten largest clones add up to roughly 1.7% of the sample.

Points on this clone: This clone's antigen is unknown. Base qualities were left out, and no much larger clone turns up one base away.

V sheds 2 bases and J sheds 3 bases, leaving 7 bases between their ends. Including the terminal cysteine and phenylalanine, the CDR3 comprises 14 residues. The only DNA kept is the CDR3, 42 bases in frame from the first base. The germline V gene yields MNHNS for CDR1 and SASEGT for CDR2. This sequence originates from a man between 18 and 29 years old in good health. Some clones in this sample may be carry-over from other donors' samples. The chain was built from TRBV6-1 and TRBJ2-2, with no confident D gene call. The sequencing sample was made of naive CD8+ T cells from PBMCs. Reading the label with the study, this specimen's cell subset or site is: CD45RA+CCR7+. CDR3 region: CASSESVYTGELFF. The DNA sequence is TGTGCCAGCAGTGAATCGGTTTACACCGGGGAGCTGTTTTTT.